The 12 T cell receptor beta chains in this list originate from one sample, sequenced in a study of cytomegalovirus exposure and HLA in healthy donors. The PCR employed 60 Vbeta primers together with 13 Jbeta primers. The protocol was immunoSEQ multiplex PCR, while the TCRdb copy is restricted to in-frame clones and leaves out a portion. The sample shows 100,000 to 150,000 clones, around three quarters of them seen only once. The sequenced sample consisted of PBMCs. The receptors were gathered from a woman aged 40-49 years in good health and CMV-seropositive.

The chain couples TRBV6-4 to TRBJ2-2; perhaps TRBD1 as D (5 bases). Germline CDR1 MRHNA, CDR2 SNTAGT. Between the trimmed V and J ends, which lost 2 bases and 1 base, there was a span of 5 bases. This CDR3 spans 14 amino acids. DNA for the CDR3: TGTGCCAGCAGTGACGGACAGAACACCGGGGAGCTGTTTTTT. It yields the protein CASSDGQNTGELFF.

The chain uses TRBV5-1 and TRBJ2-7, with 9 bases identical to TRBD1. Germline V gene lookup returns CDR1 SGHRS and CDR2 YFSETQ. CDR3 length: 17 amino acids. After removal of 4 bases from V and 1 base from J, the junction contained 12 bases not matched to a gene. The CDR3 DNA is TGCGCCAGCAGCCGAGTTAAAACCGGGACAGGGTCCTACGAGCAGTACTTC. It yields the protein CASSRVKTGTGSYEQYF.

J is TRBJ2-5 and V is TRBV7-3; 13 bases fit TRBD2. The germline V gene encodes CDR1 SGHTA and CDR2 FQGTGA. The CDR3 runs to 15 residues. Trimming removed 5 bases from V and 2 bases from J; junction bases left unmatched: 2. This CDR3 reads CASSAGLAGQETQYF. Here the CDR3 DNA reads TGTGCCAGCAGCGCGGGACTAGCGGGACAAGAGACCCAGTACTTC. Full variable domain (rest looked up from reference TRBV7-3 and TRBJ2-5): GAGVSQTPSNKVTEKGKYVELRCDPISGHTALYWYRQSLGQGPEFLIYFQGTGAADDSGLPNDRFFAVRPEGSVSTLKIQRTERGDSAVYLCASSAGLAGQETQYFGPGTRLLVL.

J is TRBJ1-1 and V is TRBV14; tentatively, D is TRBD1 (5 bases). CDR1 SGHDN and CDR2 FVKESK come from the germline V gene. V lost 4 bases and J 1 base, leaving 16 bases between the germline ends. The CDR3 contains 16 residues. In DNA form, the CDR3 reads TGTGCCAGCAGCCCCCCTGGCAGGGTAAGGAACACTGAAGCTTTCTTT. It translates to CASSPPGRVRNTEAFF.

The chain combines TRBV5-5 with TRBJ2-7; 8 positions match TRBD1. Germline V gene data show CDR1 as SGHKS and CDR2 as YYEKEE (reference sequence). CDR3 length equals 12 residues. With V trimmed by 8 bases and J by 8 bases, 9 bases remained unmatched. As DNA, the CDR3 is TGTGCCAGTGAGTTAGGGACAGGCAAGCAGTACTTC. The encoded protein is CASELGTGKQYF. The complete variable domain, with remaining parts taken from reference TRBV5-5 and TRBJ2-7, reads DAGVTQSPTHLIKTRGQQVTLRCSPISGHKSVSWYQQVLGQGPQFIFQYYEKEERGRGNFPDRFSARQFPNYSSELNVNALLLGDSALYLCASELGTGKQYFGPGTRLTVT.

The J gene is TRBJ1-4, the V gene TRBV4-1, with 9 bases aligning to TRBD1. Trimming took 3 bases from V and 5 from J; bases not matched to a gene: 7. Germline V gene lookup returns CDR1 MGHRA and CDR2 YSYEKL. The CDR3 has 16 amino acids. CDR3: CASSQGYRGPNEKLFF. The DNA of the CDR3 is TGCGCCAGCAGCCAGGGCTACAGGGGGCCGAATGAAAAACTGTTTTTT.

The CDR3, as DNA: TGCAGCGTTGGTACTAGCGGGTCTTGGGGAGATACGCAGTATTTT. The encoded protein is CSVGTSGSWGDTQYF. V usage is TRBV29-1 and J usage is TRBJ2-3, with 9 bases fitting TRBD2. The germline gives CDR1 SQVTM, CDR2 ANQGSEA. This CDR3 comprises 15 residues. The junction had 10 bases not matched to a gene; V was cut back by 4 bases and J by 5 bases.

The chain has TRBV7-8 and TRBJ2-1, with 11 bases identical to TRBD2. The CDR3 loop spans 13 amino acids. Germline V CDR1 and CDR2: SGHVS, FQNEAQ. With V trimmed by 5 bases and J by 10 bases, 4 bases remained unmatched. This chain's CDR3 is CASSQRLAGEQFF. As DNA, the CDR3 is TGTGCCAGCAGCCAACGACTAGCGGGAGAGCAGTTCTTC.

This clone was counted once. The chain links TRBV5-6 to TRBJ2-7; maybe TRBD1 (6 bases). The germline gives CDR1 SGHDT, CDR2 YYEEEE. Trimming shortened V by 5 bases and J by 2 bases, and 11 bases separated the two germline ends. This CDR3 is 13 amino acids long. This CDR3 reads CASSPGETYEQYF. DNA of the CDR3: TGTGCCAGCAGTCCAGGGGAGACCTACGAGCAGTACTTC.

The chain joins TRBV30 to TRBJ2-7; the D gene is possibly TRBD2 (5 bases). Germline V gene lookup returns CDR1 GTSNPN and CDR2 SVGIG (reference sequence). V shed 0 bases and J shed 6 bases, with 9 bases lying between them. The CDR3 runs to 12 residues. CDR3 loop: CAWSVSGSEQYF. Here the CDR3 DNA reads TGTGCCTGGAGTGTAAGCGGATCCGAGCAGTACTTC.

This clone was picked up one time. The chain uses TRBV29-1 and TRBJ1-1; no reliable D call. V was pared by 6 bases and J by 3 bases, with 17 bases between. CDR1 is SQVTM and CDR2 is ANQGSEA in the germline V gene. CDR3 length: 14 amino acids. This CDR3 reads CSVRASGRDTEAFF. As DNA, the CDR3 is TGCAGCGTGCGGGCCTCTGGTAGGGACACTGAAGCTTTCTTT.

In DNA form, the CDR3 reads TGTGCCTGGAGTGGCCGGGGAGGGCTAGGAGGATATGGCTACACCTTC. Amino acid sequence: CAWSGRGGLGGYGYTF. The J gene is TRBJ1-2, the V gene TRBV30; D ambiguous. The CDR3 length is 16 residues. Deletions cut 1 base from V and 5 bases from J, with 20 bases between. Germline CDR1 and CDR2: GTSNPN and SVGIG (reference sequence). The full variable domain, completed using reference TRBV30 and TRBJ1-2, is SQTIHQWPATLVQPVGSPLSLECTVEGTSNPNLYWYRQAAGRGLQLLFYSVGIGQISSEVPQNLSASRPQDRQFILSSKKLLLSDSGFYLCAWSGRGGLGGYGYTFGSGTRLTVV.